Listed here are 19 T cell receptor beta chains from one sample, sequenced in a study of follicular helper T cells after annual influenza vaccination listed by TCRdb under 2017. The sample's time point, from its label and the paper: 2015-2016 season, 7 days after influenza vaccination. The protocol used for the library was the immunoSEQ multiplex PCR assay. TCRdb holds this immuneACCESS table with in-frame rearrangements only. Some clones are missing; in checked studies, unresolved V genes explain under half, and the rest has no known cause. Recorded for this sample are roughly 9,300 clones; approximately 80% of them occurred a single time. The ten most abundant clones make up 0.47% of the sample. Sequenced here: CXCR5+ CD38- circulating T follicular helper cells from blood, sampled 7 days after influenza vaccination. This specimen's cell subset or site label, per the study, means: circulating Tfh, non-naive CD4+CXCR5+PD-1+ (ICOS+CD38+ or ICOS-CD38-). Receptors originate from an adult who received the influenza vaccine.

The count of this clone is one. The chain recombines TRBV4-3 with TRBJ2-1; D is possibly TRBD1 (7 bases). CDR3 length: 16 amino acids. Per the germline V gene, CDR1 is LGHNA and CDR2 is YSLEER. V was clipped by 1 base and J by 2 bases, with 12 bases between them. CDR3 coding DNA: TGCGCCAGCAGCCAAGGAGGAGGGGGCCCCTACAATGAGCAGTTCTTC. Amino acid sequence: CASSQGGGGPYNEQFF.

The DNA of the CDR3 is TGTGCCAGCAGCTTAAAGGGCACTGGGGCCAACGTCCTGACTTTC. This encodes CASSLKGTGANVLTF. This chain joins TRBV5-8 and TRBJ2-6; D not certain. There are 15 residues in the CDR3. The germline V gene has CDR1 SGHTS and CDR2 YDEGEE. V lost 2 bases to trimming and J lost 2 bases, with 8 bases between them.

The chain joins TRBV30 to TRBJ2-7; D unclear. CDR1 is GTSNPN, CDR2 SVGIG, per germline (reference sequence). This CDR3 region has 11 residues. Between the trimmed V and J ends, which lost 2 bases and 0 bases, there was a span of 2 bases. The CDR3 DNA is TGTGCCTGGAGTTCCTCCTACGAGCAGTACTTC. As protein: CAWSSSYEQYF.

This clone has a single count. The chain uses TRBV19 and TRBJ2-2; D gene unclear. Germline V gene lookup returns CDR1 LNHDA and CDR2 SQIVND (reference sequence). Between the trimmed V and J ends, which lost 6 bases and 8 bases, there was a span of 19 bases. The CDR3 runs 15 residues. The CDR3: CASRFPAFDEGELFF. CDR3 nucleotide sequence: TGTGCCAGTAGATTCCCGGCTTTCGATGAGGGGGAGCTGTTTTTT.

This chain uses TRBV5-6 with TRBJ1-1; D remains ambiguous. The CDR3 is made up of 16 amino acids. With 2 bases removed from V and 0 bases from J, the gap between germline ends came to 14 bases. Germline CDR1 is SGHDT and CDR2 is YYEEEE. The CDR3 protein is CASSFTRANLNTEAFF. The CDR3 DNA is TGTGCCAGCAGCTTTACACGGGCCAACTTGAACACTGAAGCTTTCTTT. The full variable domain, its missing parts supplied by reference TRBV5-6 and TRBJ1-1, is DAGVTQSPTHLIKTRGQQVTLRCSPKSGHDTVSWYQQALGQGPQFIFQYYEEEERQRGNFPDRFSGHQFPNYSSELNVNALLLGDSALYLCASSFTRANLNTEAFFGQGTRLTVV.

The genes are TRBV5-4 and TRBJ2-1, with TRBD2 matching over 9 bases. V was clipped by 4 bases and J by 3 bases; unmatched bases: 17. CDR1 is SGHNT and CDR2 is YYREEE in the germline V gene (reference sequence). This CDR3 region has 19 residues. The CDR3 DNA is TGTGCCAGCAGCCCCGGCGGGGGTAGCGGGGGCCCACTCTACAATGAGCAGTTCTTC. The encoded protein is CASSPGGGSGGPLYNEQFF.

This rearrangement joins TRBV13 to TRBJ2-3, with a weak D call TRBD2 (5 bases). Germline V gives CDR1 PRHDT, CDR2 FYEKMQ (reference sequence). The CDR3 covers 14 residues. V was pared by 5 bases and J by 3 bases, with 12 bases between. CDR3 in amino acids: CASSPRTGTDTQYF. Written as DNA, the CDR3 is TGTGCCAGCAGCCCTAGGACGGGGACAGATACGCAGTATTTT. The complete variable domain, with remaining parts taken from reference TRBV13 and TRBJ2-3, reads AAGVIQSPRHLIKEKRETATLKCYPIPRHDTVYWYQQGPGQDPQFLISFYEKMQSDKGSIPDRFSAQQFSDYHSELNMSSLELGDSALYFCASSPRTGTDTQYFGPGTRLTVL.

V usage is TRBV23-1 and J usage is TRBJ2-1, with D unresolved. TRBV23-1 is flagged as an ORF with uncertain function. Trimming shortened V by 3 bases and J by 2 bases, and 8 bases separated the two germline ends. The CDR3 has 14 residues. The CDR3 DNA follows: TGCGCCAGCAGTCACCATTGCACCTACAATGAGCAGTTCTTC. It specifies CASSHHCTYNEQFF.

This clone was detected only once. The chain couples TRBV25-1 to TRBJ1-2; 8 positions match TRBD1. The V and J ends lost 7 bases and 2 bases, in that order; junction bases with no gene match: 9. This CDR3 is 15 amino acids long. Germline V gene lookup returns CDR1 MGHDK and CDR2 SYGVNS. CDR3: CASTRSGQENYGYTF. CDR3 nucleotides: TGTGCCAGCACTCGGTCGGGACAGGAGAACTATGGCTACACCTTC.

This chain links TRBV30 with TRBJ2-3, with a possible D match to TRBD1 (5 bases). The germline gives CDR1 GTSNPN, CDR2 SVGIG (reference sequence). With 0 bases removed from V and 2 bases from J, the gap between germline ends came to 12 bases. This CDR3 comprises 15 residues. The CDR3 spells CAWSVGLGDTDTQYF. In DNA, the CDR3 is TGTGCCTGGAGTGTGGGCCTAGGGGACACAGATACGCAGTATTTT.

The CDR3 spells CASSLTSDSYEQYF. CDR3 in DNA: TGCGCCAGCAGCTTGACTAGCGATTCCTACGAGCAGTACTTC. This chain links TRBV5-1 with TRBJ2-7; 7 bases align to TRBD2. Germline loops: CDR1 SGHRS, CDR2 YFSETQ. The CDR3 covers 14 residues. The V gene end was trimmed by 1 base and the J gene end by 1 base; junction bases not matched to a gene: 2. The full variable domain, completed using reference TRBV5-1 and TRBJ2-7, is KAGVTQTPRYLIKTRGQQVTLSCSPISGHRSVSWYQQTPGQGLQFLFEYFSETQRNKGNFPGRFSGRQFSNSRSEMNVSTLELGDSALYLCASSLTSDSYEQYFGPGTRLTVT.

This rearrangement joins TRBV4-1 to TRBJ2-2, with D perhaps matching TRBD1 (5 bases). The length of the CDR3 is 17 residues. Trimming removed 2 bases from V and 5 bases from J, with 18 bases in between. The V gene's germline CDR1 is MGHRA and CDR2 YSYEKL. This CDR3 is CASSQTRSTGKTGELFF. In nucleotides, the CDR3 is TGCGCCAGCAGCCAAACCCGGTCTACAGGTAAAACCGGGGAGCTGTTTTTT.

This rearrangement joins TRBV6-5 to TRBJ1-1, with D unresolved. Germline loops: CDR1 MNHEY, CDR2 SVGAGI. The CDR3 covers 15 residues. The V end was cut by 5 bases, the J end by 1 base, with 14 bases between. In DNA, the CDR3 is TGTGCCAGCAGTCGATTCGGGTCTACGAACACTGAAGCTTTCTTT. Translated, it gives CASSRFGSTNTEAFF.

The V gene is TRBV7-9, the J gene TRBJ2-7; 7 bases are shared with TRBD2. Per germline, CDR1 SEHNR and CDR2 FQNEAQ (reference sequence). This CDR3 spans 13 amino acids. V dropped 3 bases and J dropped 4; count of bases not matched to a gene: 3. CDR3 coding DNA: TGTGCCAGCAGCTTCTTAGCGGGTTACGAGCAGTACTTC. The encoded protein is CASSFLAGYEQYF.

J is TRBJ2-3 and V is TRBV2; perhaps TRBD2 as D (7 bases). Germline loops: CDR1 SNHLY, CDR2 FYNNEI. The CDR3 length is 16 residues. Trimming took 6 bases from V and 3 from J, leaving 19 bases between them. CDR3 DNA sequence: TGTGCCAGCAGGAGCCCAGGGGAGGGTAGAACAGATACGCAGTATTTT. Translation: CASRSPGEGRTDTQYF.

The chain has TRBV7-2 and TRBJ2-5, with D possibly TRBD2 on 5 matching bases. CDR1 SGHTA and CDR2 FQGNSA come from the germline V gene. V was clipped by 2 bases and J by 0 bases, with 7 bases between them. CDR3 length: 14 amino acids. CDR3 bases: TGTGCCAGCAGCTTATCCGGGAACCAAGAGACCCAGTACTTC. Residues: CASSLSGNQETQYF.

In this sample, this clone turned up a few times. The chain has TRBV7-9 and TRBJ1-2; TRBD1 matches at 11 bases. The germline CDR1 and CDR2 sequences are SEHNR and FQNEAQ (reference sequence). J lost 7 bases, V lost 4 bases, and 5 bases had no gene match. This CDR3 has 14 amino acids. CDR3 in amino acids: CASSSGQGAGGYTF. The DNA of the CDR3 is TGTGCCAGCAGCTCTGGACAGGGGGCGGGTGGCTACACCTTC.

The rearrangement uses TRBV12-5 and TRBJ1-2; D unclear. The CDR3 covers 11 residues. The ends were cut back, 9 bases at V and 4 bases at J, with 9 bases in the middle. Per the germline V gene, CDR1 is LGHNT and CDR2 is FRNRAP. CDR3 DNA sequence: TGTGCTAGCGAGGACTTCTATGGCTACACCTTC. Translation gives CASEDFYGYTF.

The J gene is TRBJ1-2, the V gene TRBV10-1; D call uncertain. V shed 3 bases and J shed 4 bases, with 9 bases lying between them. The CDR3 has 13 amino acids. The germline V gene encodes CDR1 WNHNN and CDR2 SYGVQD (reference sequence). CDR3 amino acids: CASSEKIGYGYTF. The CDR3 DNA reads as TGCGCCAGCAGTGAAAAGATTGGCTATGGCTACACCTTC.